This record covers a single T cell receptor beta chain. At a deep level, the assay was run. The repertoire was sequenced with immunoSEQ multiplex PCR; TCRdb's copy has only in-frame clones and lacks some. The sample consists of about 480,000 clones, 79% of them appearing once. The record originates from a study of shared clonotypes between healthy human individuals. The CDR3 extends over 19 amino acids. The sample comprised PBMCs. This sequence originates from a woman aged 40 to 55 in good health. Some clones in this sample may be carry-over from other donors' samples. V and J are TRBV12-2 and TRBJ2-7; the table names TRBD2, a call not compared with the DNA. TRBV12-2 is a documented pseudogene. The CDR3 DNA sequence: TGTGCAAGTCGCTTAGTGGGGCACCTGACTAGCGGTCGCTCCTACGAGCAGTACTTC. Amino acids: CASRLVGHLTSGRSYEQYF.